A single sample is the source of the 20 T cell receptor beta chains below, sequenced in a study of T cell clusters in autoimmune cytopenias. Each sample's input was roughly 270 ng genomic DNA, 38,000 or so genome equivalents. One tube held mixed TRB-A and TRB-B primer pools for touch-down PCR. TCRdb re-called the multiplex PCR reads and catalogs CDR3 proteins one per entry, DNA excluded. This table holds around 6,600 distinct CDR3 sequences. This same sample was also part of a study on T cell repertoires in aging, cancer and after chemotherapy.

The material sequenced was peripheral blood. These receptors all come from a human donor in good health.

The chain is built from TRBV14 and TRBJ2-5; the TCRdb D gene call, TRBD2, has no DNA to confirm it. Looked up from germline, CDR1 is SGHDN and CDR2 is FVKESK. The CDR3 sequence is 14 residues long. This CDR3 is CASSSTSGQETQYF. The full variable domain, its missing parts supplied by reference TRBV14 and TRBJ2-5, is EAGVTQFPSHSVIEKGQTVTLRCDPISGHDNLYWYRRVMGKEIKFLLHFVKESKQDESGMPNNRFLAERTGGTYSTLKVQPAELEDSGVYFCASSSTSGQETQYFGPGTRLLVL.

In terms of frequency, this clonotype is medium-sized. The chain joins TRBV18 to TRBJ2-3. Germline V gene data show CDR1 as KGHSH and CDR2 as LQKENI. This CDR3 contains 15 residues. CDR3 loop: CASSPPGGRTDTQYF. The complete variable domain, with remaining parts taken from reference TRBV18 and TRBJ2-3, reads NAGVMQNPRHLVRRRGQEARLRCSPMKGHSHVYWYRQLPEEGLKFMVYLQKENIIDESGMPKERFSAEFPKEGPSILRIQQVVRGDSAAYFCASSPPGGRTDTQYFGPGTRLTVL.

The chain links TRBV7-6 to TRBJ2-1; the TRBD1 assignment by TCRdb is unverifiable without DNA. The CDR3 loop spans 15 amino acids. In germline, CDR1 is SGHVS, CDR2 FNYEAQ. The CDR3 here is CASSLRQGSYNEQFF.

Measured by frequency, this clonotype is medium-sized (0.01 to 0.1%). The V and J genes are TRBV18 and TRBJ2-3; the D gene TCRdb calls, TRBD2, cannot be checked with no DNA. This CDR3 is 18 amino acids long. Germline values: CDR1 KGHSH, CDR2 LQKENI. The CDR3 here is CASSPLTSQVIGTDTQYF.

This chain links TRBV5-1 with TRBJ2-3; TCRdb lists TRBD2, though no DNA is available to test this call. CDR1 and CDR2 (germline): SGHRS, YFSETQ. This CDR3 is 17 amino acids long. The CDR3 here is CASSLRASGRGPDTQYF. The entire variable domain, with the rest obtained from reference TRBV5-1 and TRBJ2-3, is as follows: KAGVTQTPRYLIKTRGQQVTLSCSPISGHRSVSWYQQTPGQGLQFLFEYFSETQRNKGNFPGRFSGRQFSNSRSEMNVSTLELGDSALYLCASSLRASGRGPDTQYFGPGTRLTVL.

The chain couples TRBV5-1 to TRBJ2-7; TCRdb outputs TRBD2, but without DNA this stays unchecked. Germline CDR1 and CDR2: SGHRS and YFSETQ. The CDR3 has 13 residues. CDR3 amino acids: CASSFAGSYEQYF.

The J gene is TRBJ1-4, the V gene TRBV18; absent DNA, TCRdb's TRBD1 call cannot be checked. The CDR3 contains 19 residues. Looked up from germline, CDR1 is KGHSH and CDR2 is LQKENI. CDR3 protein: CASSPRPLTGTATNEKLFF.

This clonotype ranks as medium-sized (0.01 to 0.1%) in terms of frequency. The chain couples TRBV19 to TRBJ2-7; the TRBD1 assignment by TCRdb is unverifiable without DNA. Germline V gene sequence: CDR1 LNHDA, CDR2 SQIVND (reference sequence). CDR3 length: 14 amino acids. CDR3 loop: CASRAGGDGYEQYF.

The CDR3 is CASSLPGGQYVLTF. V and J are TRBV5-1 and TRBJ2-6; as DNA is missing, the TRBD1 call by TCRdb cannot be tested. Germline values: CDR1 SGHRS, CDR2 YFSETQ. This CDR3 has 14 amino acids.

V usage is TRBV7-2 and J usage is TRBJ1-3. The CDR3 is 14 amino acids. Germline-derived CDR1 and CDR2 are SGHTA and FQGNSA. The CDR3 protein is CASSLGMEGNTIYF.

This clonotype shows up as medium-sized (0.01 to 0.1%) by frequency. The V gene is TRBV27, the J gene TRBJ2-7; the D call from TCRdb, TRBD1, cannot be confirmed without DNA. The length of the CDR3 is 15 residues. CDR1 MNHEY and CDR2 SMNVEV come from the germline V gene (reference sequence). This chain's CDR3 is CASSFGGGGSYEQYF.

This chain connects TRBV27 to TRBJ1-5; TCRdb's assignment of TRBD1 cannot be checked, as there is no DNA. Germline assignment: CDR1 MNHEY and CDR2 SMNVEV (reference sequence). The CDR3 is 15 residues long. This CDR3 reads CASSTTGGVNQPQHF.

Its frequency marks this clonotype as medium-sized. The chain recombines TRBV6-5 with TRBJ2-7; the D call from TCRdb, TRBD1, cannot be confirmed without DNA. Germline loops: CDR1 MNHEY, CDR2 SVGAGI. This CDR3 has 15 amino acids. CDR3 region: CASSTGGRGRDEQYF.

CDR3 sequence: CASARTSGRADTQYF. The rearrangement links TRBV6-5 to TRBJ2-3; TCRdb picks TRBD2, but there is no DNA to check that call. The CDR3 consists of 15 residues. Germline V gives CDR1 MNHEY, CDR2 SVGAGI.

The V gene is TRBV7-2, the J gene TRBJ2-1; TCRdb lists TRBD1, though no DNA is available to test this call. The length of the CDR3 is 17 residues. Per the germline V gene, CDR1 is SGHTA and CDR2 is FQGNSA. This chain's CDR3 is CASSTLKRDRGGNEQFF.

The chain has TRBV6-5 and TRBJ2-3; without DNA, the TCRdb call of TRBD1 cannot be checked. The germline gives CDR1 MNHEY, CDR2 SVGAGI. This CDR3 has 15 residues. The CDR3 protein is CASSYEGAQADTQYF.

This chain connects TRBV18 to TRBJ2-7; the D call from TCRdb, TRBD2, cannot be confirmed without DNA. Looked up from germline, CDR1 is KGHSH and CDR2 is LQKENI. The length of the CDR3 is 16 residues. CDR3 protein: CASSPPTSGRASEQYF.

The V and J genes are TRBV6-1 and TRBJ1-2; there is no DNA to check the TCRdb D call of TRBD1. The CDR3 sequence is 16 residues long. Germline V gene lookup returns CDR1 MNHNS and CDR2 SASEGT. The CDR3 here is CASSETGTAFGYGYTF.

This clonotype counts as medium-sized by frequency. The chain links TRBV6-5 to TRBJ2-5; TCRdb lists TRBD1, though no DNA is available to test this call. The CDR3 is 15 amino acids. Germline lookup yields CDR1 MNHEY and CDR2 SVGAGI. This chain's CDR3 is CASSYLIDRGKTQYF.

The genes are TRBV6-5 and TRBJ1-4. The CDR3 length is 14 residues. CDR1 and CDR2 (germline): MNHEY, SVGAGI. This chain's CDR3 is CASSYGATNEKLFF.